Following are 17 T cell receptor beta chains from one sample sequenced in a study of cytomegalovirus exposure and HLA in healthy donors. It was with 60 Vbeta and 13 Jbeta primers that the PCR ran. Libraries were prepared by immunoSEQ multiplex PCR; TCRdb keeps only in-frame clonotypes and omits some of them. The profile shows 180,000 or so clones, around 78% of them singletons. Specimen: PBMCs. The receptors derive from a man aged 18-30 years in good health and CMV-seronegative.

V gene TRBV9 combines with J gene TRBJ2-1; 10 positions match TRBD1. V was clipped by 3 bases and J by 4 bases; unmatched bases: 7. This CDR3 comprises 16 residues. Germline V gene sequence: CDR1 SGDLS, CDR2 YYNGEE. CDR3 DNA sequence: TGTGCCAGCAGCGCCCGGGGACAGGGGCCTTACAATGAGCAGTTCTTC. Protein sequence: CASSARGQGPYNEQFF.

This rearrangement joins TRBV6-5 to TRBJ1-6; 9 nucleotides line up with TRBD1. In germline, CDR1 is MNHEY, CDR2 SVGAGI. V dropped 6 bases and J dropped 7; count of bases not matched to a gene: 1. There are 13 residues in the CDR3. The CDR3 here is CASRDRGNSPLHF. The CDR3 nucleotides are TGTGCCAGCAGGGACAGGGGCAATTCACCCCTCCACTTT.

CDR3: CASSPSDKNLLEQYF. The CDR3 bases are TGTGCCAGCAGTCCCTCGGACAAGAATCTGCTCGAGCAGTACTTC. V gene TRBV27 combines with J gene TRBJ2-7; D is perhaps TRBD1 (5 bases). From germline, CDR1 is MNHEY and CDR2 SMNVEV (reference sequence). The CDR3 is 15 amino acids. V shed 5 bases and J shed 6 bases, with 20 bases lying between them.

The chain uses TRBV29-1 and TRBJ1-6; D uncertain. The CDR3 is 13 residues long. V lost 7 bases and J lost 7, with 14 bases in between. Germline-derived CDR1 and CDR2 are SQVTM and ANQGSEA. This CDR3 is CSARVGRNSPLHF. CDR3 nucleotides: TGCAGCGCTCGGGTGGGGAGAAATTCACCCCTCCACTTT.

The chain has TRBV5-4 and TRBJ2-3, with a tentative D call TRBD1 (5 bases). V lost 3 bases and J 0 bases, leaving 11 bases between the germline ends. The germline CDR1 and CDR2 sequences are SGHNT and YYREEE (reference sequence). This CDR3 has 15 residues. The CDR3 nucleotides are TGTGCCAGCAGCTCCCGGACACCGAGCACAGATACGCAGTATTTT. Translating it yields CASSSRTPSTDTQYF.

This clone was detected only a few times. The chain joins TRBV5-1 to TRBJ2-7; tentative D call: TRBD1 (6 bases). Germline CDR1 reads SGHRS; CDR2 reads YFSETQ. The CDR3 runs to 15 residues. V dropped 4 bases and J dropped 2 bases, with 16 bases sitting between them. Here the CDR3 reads CASSPLRGTPYEQYF. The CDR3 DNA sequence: TGCGCCAGCAGCCCTCTACGTGGGACACCCTACGAGCAGTACTTC. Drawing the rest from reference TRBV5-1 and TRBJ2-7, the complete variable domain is KAGVTQTPRYLIKTRGQQVTLSCSPISGHRSVSWYQQTPGQGLQFLFEYFSETQRNKGNFPGRFSGRQFSNSRSEMNVSTLELGDSALYLCASSPLRGTPYEQYFGPGTRLTVT.

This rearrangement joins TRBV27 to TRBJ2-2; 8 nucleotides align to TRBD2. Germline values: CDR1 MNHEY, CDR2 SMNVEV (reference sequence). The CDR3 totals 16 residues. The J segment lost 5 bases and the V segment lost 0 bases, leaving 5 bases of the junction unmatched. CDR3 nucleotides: TGTGCCAGCAGTTTATCCGGGGGGGGGCGGACCGGGGAGCTGTTTTTT. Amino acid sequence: CASSLSGGGRTGELFF.

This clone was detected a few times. The CDR3 loop reads CASSSGGASYNEQFF. The CDR3 coding sequence is TGTGCCAGCAGCTCCGGGGGGGCCTCCTACAATGAGCAGTTCTTC. The chain has TRBV7-8 and TRBJ2-1, with 8 positions matching TRBD2. CDR1 and CDR2 (germline): SGHVS, FQNEAQ. This CDR3 has 15 amino acids. V lost 4 bases and J lost 0; bases outside the gene matches: 2. The full variable domain, rest sourced from reference TRBV7-8 and TRBJ2-1, is GAGVSQSPRYKVAKRGQDVALRCDPISGHVSLFWYQQALGQGPEFLTYFQNEAQLDKSGLPSDRFFAERPEGSVSTLKIQRTQQEDSAVYLCASSSGGASYNEQFFGPGTRLTVL.

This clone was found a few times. The CDR3 DNA follows: TGCGCCACCGCTCCGGGACAGGGGTCCTACGAGCAGTACTTC. Its protein is CATAPGQGSYEQYF. The rearrangement uses TRBV5-1 and TRBJ2-7, with 10 bases matching TRBD1. The ends lost 9 bases at V and 1 base at J; junction bases unmatched: 7. Germline V CDR1 and CDR2: SGHRS, YFSETQ. This CDR3 contains 14 residues.

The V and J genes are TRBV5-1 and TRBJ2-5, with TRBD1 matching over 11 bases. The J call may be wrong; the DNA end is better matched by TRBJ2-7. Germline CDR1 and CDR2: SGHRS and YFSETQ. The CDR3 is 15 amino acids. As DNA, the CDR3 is TGCGCCAGCAGCACGGGGACAGGGGGTTTCCACGAGCAGTACTTC. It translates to CASSTGTGGFHEQYF.

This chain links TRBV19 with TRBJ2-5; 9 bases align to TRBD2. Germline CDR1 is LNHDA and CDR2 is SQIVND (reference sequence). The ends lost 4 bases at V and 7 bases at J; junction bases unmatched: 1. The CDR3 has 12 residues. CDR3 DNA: TGTGCCAGTAGTAGTAGCGGGAGGACCCAGTACTTC. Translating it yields CASSSSGRTQYF.

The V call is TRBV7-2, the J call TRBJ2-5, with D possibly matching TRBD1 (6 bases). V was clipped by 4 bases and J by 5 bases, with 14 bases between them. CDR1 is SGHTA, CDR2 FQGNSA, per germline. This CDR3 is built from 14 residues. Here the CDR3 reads CASSYSGTSETQYF. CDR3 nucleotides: TGTGCCAGCAGCTACTCCGGGACAAGTGAGACCCAGTACTTC.

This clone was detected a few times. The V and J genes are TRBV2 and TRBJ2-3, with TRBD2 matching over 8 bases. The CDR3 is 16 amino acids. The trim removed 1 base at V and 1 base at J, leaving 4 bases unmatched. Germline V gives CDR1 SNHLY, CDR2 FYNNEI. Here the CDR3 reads CASSEGGRHGTDTQYF. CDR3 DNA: TGTGCCAGCAGTGAAGGCGGGAGGCACGGCACAGATACGCAGTATTTT. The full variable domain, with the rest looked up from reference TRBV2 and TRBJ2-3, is EPEVTQTPSHQVTQMGQEVILRCVPISNHLYFYWYRQILGQKVEFLVSFYNNEISEKSEIFDDQFSVERPDGSNFTLKIRSTKLEDSAMYFCASSEGGRHGTDTQYFGPGTRLTVL.

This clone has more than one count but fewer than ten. This CDR3 reads CASSPENNQPQHF. The CDR3 region has the DNA TGTGCCAGCTCACCCGAGAATAATCAGCCCCAGCATTTT. V gene TRBV18 combines with J gene TRBJ1-5; D uncertain. The germline CDR1 and CDR2 sequences are KGHSH and LQKENI. With 3 bases removed from V and 4 bases from J, the gap between germline ends came to 7 bases. The CDR3 is made up of 13 amino acids.

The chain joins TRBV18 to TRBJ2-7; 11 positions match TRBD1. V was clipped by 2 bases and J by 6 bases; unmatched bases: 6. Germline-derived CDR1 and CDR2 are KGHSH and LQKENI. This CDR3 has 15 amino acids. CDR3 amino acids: CASSPMDRGRTEQYF. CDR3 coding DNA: TGTGCCAGCTCACCAATGGACAGGGGGCGTACCGAGCAGTACTTC.

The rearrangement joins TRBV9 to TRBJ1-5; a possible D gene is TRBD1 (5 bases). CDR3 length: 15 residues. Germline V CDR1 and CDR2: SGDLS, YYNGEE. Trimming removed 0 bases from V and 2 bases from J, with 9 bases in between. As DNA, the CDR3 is TGTGCCAGCAGCGTAGGGGCAGGGCGCAATCAGCCCCAGCATTTT. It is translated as CASSVGAGRNQPQHF. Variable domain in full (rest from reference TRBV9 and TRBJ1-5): DSGVTQTPKHLITATGQRVTLRCSPRSGDLSVYWYQQSLDQGLQFLIQYYNGEERAKGNILERFSAQQFPDLHSELNLSSLELGDSALYFCASSVGAGRNQPQHFGDGTRLSIL.

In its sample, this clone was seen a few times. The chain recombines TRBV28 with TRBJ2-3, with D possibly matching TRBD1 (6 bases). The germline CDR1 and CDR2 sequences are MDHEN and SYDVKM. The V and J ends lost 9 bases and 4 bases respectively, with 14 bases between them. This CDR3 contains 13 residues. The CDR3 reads CASGQGYADTQYF. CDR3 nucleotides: TGTGCCAGTGGGCAGGGGTACGCAGATACGCAGTATTTT.